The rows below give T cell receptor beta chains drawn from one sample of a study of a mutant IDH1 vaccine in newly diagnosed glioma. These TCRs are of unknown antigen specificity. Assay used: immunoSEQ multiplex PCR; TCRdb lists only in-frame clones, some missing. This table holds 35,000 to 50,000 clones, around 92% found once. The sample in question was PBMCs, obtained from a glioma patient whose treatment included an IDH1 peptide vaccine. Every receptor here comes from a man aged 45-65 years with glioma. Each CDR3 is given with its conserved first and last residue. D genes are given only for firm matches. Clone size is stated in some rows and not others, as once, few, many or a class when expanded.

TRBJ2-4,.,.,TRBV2,CASGLSRGGDIQYF,TGTGCCAGCGGGCTGTCGAGGGGTGGAGACATTCAGTACTTC
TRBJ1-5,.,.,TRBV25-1,CASSDWFDQPQHF,TGTGCCAGCAGTGATTGGTTCGATCAGCCCCAGCATTTT
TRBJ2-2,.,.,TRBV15,CATSRTVVNGELFF,TGTGCCACCAGCAGGACAGTCGTGAACGGGGAGCTGTTTTTT
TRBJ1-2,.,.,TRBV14,CASRPAGDYGYTF,TGTGCCAGCCGGCCTGCAGGGGACTATGGCTACACCTTC
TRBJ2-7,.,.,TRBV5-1,CASSNSYEQYF,TGCGCCAGCAGCAATTCCTACGAGCAGTACTTC
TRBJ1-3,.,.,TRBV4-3,CASSPAGTNSGNTIYF,TGCGCCAGCAGCCCGGCTGGGACAAACTCTGGAAACACCATATATTTT
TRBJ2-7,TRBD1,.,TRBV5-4,CASSLGTGGALVQYF,TGTGCCAGCAGCTTGGGGACAGGGGGAGCTTTAGTGCAGTACTTC
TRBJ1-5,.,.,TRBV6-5,CASRAGVRGNQPQHF,TGTGCCAGCAGGGCGGGGGTACGGGGCAATCAGCCCCAGCATTTT
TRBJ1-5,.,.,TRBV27,CASSSSGGGNQPQHF,TGTGCCAGCAGTTCGTCCGGGGGCGGGAATCAGCCCCAGCATTTT
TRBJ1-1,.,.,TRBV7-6,CASSSRYSTEAFF,TGTGCCAGCAGCTCCAGATACAGCACTGAAGCTTTCTTT
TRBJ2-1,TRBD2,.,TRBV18,CASSPARTSGTYNEQFF,TGTGCCAGCTCACCAGCGAGGACTAGCGGTACCTACAATGAGCAGTTCTTC
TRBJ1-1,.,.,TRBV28,CASSLIENTEAFF,TGTGCCAGCAGTTTGATAGAGAACACTGAAGCTTTCTTT
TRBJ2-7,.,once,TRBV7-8,CASSLGWTLIYEQYF,TGTGCCAGCAGCTTAGGCTGGACACTGATTTACGAGCAGTACTTC
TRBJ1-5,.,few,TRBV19,CASSVGRDQPQHF,TGTGCCAGTAGTGTGGGTAGAGATCAGCCCCAGCATTTT
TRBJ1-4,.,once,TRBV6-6,CATQTGTNEKLFF,TGTGCCACACAAACCGGAACTAATGAAAAACTGTTTTTT
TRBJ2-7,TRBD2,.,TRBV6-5,CASSYGATSGYEQYF,TGTGCCAGCAGTTACGGTGCGACTAGCGGCTACGAGCAGTACTTC
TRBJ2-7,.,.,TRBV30,CAYGIYEQYF,TGTGCCTACGGTATCTACGAGCAGTACTTC
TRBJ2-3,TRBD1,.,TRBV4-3,CASSQEGRTGITDTQYF,TGCGCCAGCAGCCAAGAGGGCCGGACAGGGATAACAGATACGCAGTATTTT
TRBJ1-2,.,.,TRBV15,CATSRDPQGTNYGYTF,TGTGCCACCAGCAGAGATCCCCAGGGGACCAACTATGGCTACACCTTC
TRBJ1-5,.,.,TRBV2,CASSEGTAPRGEPQHF,TGTGCCAGCAGTGAAGGGACAGCCCCTCGAGGTGAGCCCCAGCATTTT
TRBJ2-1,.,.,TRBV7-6,CASSLAPLAQEQFF,TGTGCCAGCAGCTTAGCCCCACTAGCTCAGGAGCAGTTCTTC
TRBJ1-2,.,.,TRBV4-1,CASSQSLSRDYGYTF,TGCGCCAGCAGCCAATCGCTCAGCCGGGACTATGGCTACACCTTC
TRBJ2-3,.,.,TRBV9,CASSVDVGWDTQYF,TGTGCCAGCAGCGTAGATGTGGGATGGGATACGCAGTATTTT
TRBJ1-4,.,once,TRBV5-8,CASTQDSTHEKLFF,TGTGCCAGCACGCAAGACAGTACCCATGAAAAACTGTTTTTT
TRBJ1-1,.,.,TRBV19,CASSIVNGNTEAFF,TGTGCCAGTAGTATAGTCAACGGGAACACTGAAGCTTTCTTT
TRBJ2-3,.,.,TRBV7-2,CASSPAGDTQYF,TGTGCCAGCAGCCCCGCCGGGGATACGCAGTATTTT
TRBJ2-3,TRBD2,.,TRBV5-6,CASSLESGGAGDTQYF,TGTGCCAGCAGCTTGGAGAGCGGGGGGGCTGGGGATACGCAGTATTTT
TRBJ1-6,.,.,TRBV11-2,CASSLRSEINSPLHF,TGTGCCAGCAGCTTACGTTCGGAGATCAATTCACCCCTCCACTTT
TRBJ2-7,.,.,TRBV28,CASSLRLYEQYF,TGTGCCAGCAGTTTAAGGCTCTACGAGCAGTACTTC
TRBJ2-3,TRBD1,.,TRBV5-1,CASSYGVGQGNTDTQYF,TGCGCCAGCAGCTATGGGGTGGGACAGGGTAACACAGATACGCAGTATTTT
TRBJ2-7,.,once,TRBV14,CASRHTLSVRMYEQYF,TGTGCCAGCAGACACACCCTAAGCGTTCGGATGTACGAGCAGTACTTC
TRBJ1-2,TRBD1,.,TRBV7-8,CASSSQGGGDGYTF,TGTGCCAGCAGCTCGCAGGGGGGGGGTGATGGCTACACCTTC
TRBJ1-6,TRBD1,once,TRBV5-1,CASSLEGQGVDGNSPLHF,TGCGCCAGCAGCTTGGAGGGACAGGGGGTGGACGGAAATTCACCCCTCCACTTT
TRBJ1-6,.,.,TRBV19,CASSPLGPGGRDSPLHF,TGTGCCAGTAGTCCTCTAGGACCGGGGGGTCGGGATTCACCCCTCCACTTT
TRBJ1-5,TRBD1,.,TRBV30,CAWSGGGTGAQPQHF,TGTGCCTGGAGCGGAGGGGGGACAGGGGCTCAGCCCCAGCATTTT
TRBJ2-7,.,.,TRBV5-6,CASSLARTFGAYEQYF,TGTGCCAGCAGCTTGGCACGGACCTTCGGGGCCTACGAGCAGTACTTC
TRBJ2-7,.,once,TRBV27,CASSPRDTRREQYF,TGTGCCAGCAGTCCCCGGGACACACGGCGGGAGCAGTACTTC
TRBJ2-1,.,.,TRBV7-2,CASSLGLSANNEQFF,TGTGCCAGCAGCTTAGGTCTTAGCGCCAACAATGAGCAGTTCTTC
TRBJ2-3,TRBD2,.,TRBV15,CATSGRASGGYTDTQYF,TGTGCCACCAGCGGTCGGGCTAGCGGGGGTTACACAGATACGCAGTATTTT
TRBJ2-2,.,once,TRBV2,CASRKGEGGELFF,TGTGCCAGCAGGAAAGGGGAAGGCGGGGAGCTGTTTTTT
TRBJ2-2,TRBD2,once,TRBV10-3,CAIRGTSSQGELFF,TGTGCCATCAGGGGGACTAGCTCGCAAGGGGAGCTGTTTTTT
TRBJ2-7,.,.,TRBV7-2,CASSLVQTRSYEQYF,TGTGCCAGCAGCTTAGTACAGACCCGCTCCTACGAGCAGTACTTC
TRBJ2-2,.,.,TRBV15,CATSRVGTPTGELFF,TGTGCCACCAGCAGAGTGGGGACTCCTACCGGGGAGCTGTTTTTT
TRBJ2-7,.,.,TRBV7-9,CASSPPGAHEQYF,TGTGCCAGCAGCCCACCGGGGGCGCACGAGCAGTACTTC
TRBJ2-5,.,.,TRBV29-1,CSVEPPGLLETQYF,TGCAGCGTTGAGCCCCCGGGACTCTTAGAGACCCAGTACTTC
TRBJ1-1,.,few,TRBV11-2,CASSQQGNTEAFF,TGTGCCAGCAGCCAACAGGGGAACACTGAAGCTTTCTTT
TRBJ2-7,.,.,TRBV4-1,CASSQGGFYEQYF,TGCGCCAGCAGCCAAGGGGGGTTTTACGAGCAGTACTTC
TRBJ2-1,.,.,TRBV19,CASATDNGYNEQFF,TGTGCCAGCGCCACGGACAACGGATACAATGAGCAGTTCTTC
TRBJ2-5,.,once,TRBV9,CASSVQTSMETQYF,TGTGCCAGCAGCGTCCAGACTAGTATGGAGACCCAGTACTTC
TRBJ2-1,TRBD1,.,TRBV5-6,CASSLLPSGTAYNEQFF,TGTGCCAGCAGCTTGTTACCGTCTGGGACAGCCTACAATGAGCAGTTCTTC
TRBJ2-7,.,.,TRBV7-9,CASSFQSGEPYEQYF,TGTGCCAGCAGCTTCCAATCAGGGGAACCCTACGAGCAGTACTTC
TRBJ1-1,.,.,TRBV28,CASSSGWENTEAFF,TGTGCCAGCAGTAGCGGTTGGGAGAACACTGAAGCTTTCTTT
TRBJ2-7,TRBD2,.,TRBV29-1,CSVRGGYEQYF,TGCAGCGTCCGGGGGGGGTACGAGCAGTACTTC
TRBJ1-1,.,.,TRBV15,CATSRERGQNTEAFF,TGTGCCACCAGCAGAGAGAGGGGACAGAACACTGAAGCTTTCTTT